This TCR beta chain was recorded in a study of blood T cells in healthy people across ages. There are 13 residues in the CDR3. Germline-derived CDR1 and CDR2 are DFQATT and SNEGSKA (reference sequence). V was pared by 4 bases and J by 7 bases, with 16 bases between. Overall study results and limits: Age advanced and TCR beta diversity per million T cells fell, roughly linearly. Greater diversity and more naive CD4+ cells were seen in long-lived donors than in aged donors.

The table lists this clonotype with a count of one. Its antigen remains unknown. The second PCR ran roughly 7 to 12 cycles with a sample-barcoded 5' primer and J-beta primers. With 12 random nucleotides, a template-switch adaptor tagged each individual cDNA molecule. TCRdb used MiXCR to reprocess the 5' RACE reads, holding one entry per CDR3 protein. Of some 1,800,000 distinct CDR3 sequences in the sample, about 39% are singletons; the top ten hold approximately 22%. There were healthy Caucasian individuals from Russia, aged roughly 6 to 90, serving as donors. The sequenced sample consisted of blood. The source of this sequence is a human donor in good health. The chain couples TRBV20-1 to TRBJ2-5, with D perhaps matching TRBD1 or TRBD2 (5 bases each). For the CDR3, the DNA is TGCAGTGCTAATCCCCCTAGCCAGGGGACCCAGTACTTC. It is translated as CSANPPSQGTQYF.